The clone carrying this T cell receptor beta chain was recorded many times. The CDR3 contains 13 residues. With 4 bases removed from V and 7 bases from J, the gap between germline ends came to 10 bases. The germline gives CDR1 LGHNA, CDR2 YNFKEQ. This sample was included in a study of blood T cell repertoires in COVID-19. Study details: Acute and convalescent COVID-19 samples came from the United States, Italy and Spain. T cells, B-cell-depleted T cells, or PBMCs provided the cDNA or gDNA that served as material.

Authors' methods: Amplification from reference gene primers served as the basis for estimated nucleated cell counts. Method: immunoSEQ multiplex PCR; TCRdb's copy keeps in-frame clones and lacks some. V and J calls and clone size are copied from that table; D and trimming were computed from the DNA. This sample has more than 110,000 clones, with roughly four fifths found just once. Sequencing was carried out using peripheral blood. The sequence came from a woman aged 80 or older with active or convalescent COVID-19. J is TRBJ2-2 and V is TRBV4-2, with a weak D call TRBD2 (5 bases). The CDR3, as DNA: TGTGCCAGCAGCCCGCCGGGGTTCGGGGAGCTGTTTTTT. This encodes CASSPPGFGELFF.